This T cell receptor (beta chain) was sequenced during a study of blood T cell repertoires in COVID-19. The method was immunoSEQ multiplex PCR; TCRdb's version includes in-frame clones alone and lacks a portion of them. This table holds around 28,000 clones, 84% found once. V shed 4 bases, J shed 4 bases, and the junction held 12 bases outside the gene matches. The CDR3 covers 16 residues. Germline V gene lookup returns CDR1 SGHDT and CDR2 YYEEEE. Sequenced sample: peripheral blood. The origin of this receptor is an older man with active COVID-19. This chain joins TRBV5-6 and TRBJ2-3; 7 bases align to TRBD2. The CDR3 DNA reads as TGTGCCAGCAGCCCTACGCTGACGCGGGGGTCAGATACGCAGTATTTT. Translating it yields CASSPTLTRGSDTQYF. Full variable domain (remainder filled in from reference TRBV5-6 and TRBJ2-3): DAGVTQSPTHLIKTRGQQVTLRCSPKSGHDTVSWYQQALGQGPQFIFQYYEEEERQRGNFPDRFSGHQFPNYSSELNVNALLLGDSALYLCASSPTLTRGSDTQYFGPGTRLTVL.